This is a list of T cell receptor beta chains from one sample in a study of blood T cell repertoires in COVID-19. Method: immunoSEQ multiplex PCR; TCRdb's copy keeps in-frame clones and lacks some. Here the sample spans approximately 300,000 clones, approximately 87% being singletons. The sequenced material came from peripheral blood. Receptors originate from a woman aged 50 to 60 with active or convalescent COVID-19. Both conserved end residues are part of each CDR3. The order of the fields is J gene, clone size, V gene, D gene, CDR3 protein, CDR3 DNA. D genes are given only for firm matches. Size tells how often a clone was seen (once, few, many) or the class of an expanded clone, and some rows leave it out.

j_call: TRBJ1-3
clone_size: -
v_call: TRBV28
d_call: TRBD1
cdr3_aa: CASKTGGSSGNTIYF
cdr3_nt: TGTGCCAGCAAGACAGGGGGGAGCTCTGGAAACACCATATATTTT

j_call: TRBJ2-6
clone_size: -
v_call: TRBV5-1
d_call: -
cdr3_aa: CASSFPEGANVLTF
cdr3_nt: TGCGCCAGCAGCTTTCCCGAGGGGGCCAACGTCCTGACTTTC

j_call: TRBJ1-2
clone_size: few
v_call: TRBV10-2
d_call: -
cdr3_aa: CASSDGQGISYGYTF
cdr3_nt: TGCGCCAGCAGTGACGGGCAGGGGATATCCTATGGCTACACCTTC

j_call: TRBJ1-1
clone_size: -
v_call: TRBV7-8
d_call: -
cdr3_aa: CASSLDARENTEAFF
cdr3_nt: TGTGCCAGCAGCTTAGATGCCCGCGAGAACACTGAAGCTTTCTTT

j_call: TRBJ1-1
clone_size: -
v_call: TRBV7-3
d_call: TRBD1
cdr3_aa: CASSLRDRGYDEAFF
cdr3_nt: TGTGCCAGCAGCTTAAGGGACAGGGGTTATGATGAAGCTTTCTTT

j_call: TRBJ2-5
clone_size: -
v_call: TRBV29-1
d_call: TRBD1
cdr3_aa: CSVEELRTGGYFVETQYF
cdr3_nt: TGCAGCGTTGAAGAACTTCGGACAGGGGGTTACTTTGTAGAGACCCAGTACTTC

j_call: TRBJ2-7
clone_size: -
v_call: TRBV29-1
d_call: -
cdr3_aa: CSIILQGYEQYF
cdr3_nt: TGCAGCATAATTTTACAGGGCTACGAGCAGTACTTC

j_call: TRBJ1-2
clone_size: -
v_call: TRBV7-2
d_call: -
cdr3_aa: CASSLVGQDGYTF
cdr3_nt: TGTGCCAGCAGCTTAGTGGGGCAGGATGGCTACACCTTC

j_call: TRBJ1-5
clone_size: few
v_call: TRBV28
d_call: -
cdr3_aa: CASSFYLANQPQHF
cdr3_nt: TGTGCCAGCAGTTTCTATCTAGCAAATCAGCCCCAGCATTTT

j_call: TRBJ2-1
clone_size: -
v_call: TRBV5-1
d_call: -
cdr3_aa: CASSSLEKPNNEQFF
cdr3_nt: TGCGCCAGCAGCTCTCTAGAGAAGCCCAACAATGAGCAGTTCTTC

j_call: TRBJ1-1
clone_size: once
v_call: TRBV5-4
d_call: -
cdr3_aa: CASSLGGKITEAFF
cdr3_nt: TGTGCCAGCAGCTTGGGCGGGAAAATCACTGAAGCTTTCTTT

j_call: TRBJ1-3
clone_size: -
v_call: TRBV7-8
d_call: -
cdr3_aa: CASSLGTLGNTIYF
cdr3_nt: TGTGCCAGCAGCTTGGGGACTTTGGGAAACACCATATATTTT

j_call: TRBJ1-5
clone_size: -
v_call: TRBV19
d_call: -
cdr3_aa: CASMRKQGNQPQHF
cdr3_nt: TGTGCCAGTATGCGAAAACAGGGAAATCAGCCCCAGCATTTT

j_call: TRBJ2-7
clone_size: -
v_call: TRBV5-4
d_call: TRBD2
cdr3_aa: CASHLAGGHEQYF
cdr3_nt: TGTGCCAGCCATCTAGCGGGGGGCCACGAGCAGTACTTC

j_call: TRBJ2-3
clone_size: -
v_call: TRBV6-2/TRBV6-3
d_call: TRBD2
cdr3_aa: CASSRTSGRATDTQYF
cdr3_nt: TGTGCCAGCAGCCGGACTAGCGGGAGGGCGACAGATACGCAGTATTTT

j_call: TRBJ1-1
clone_size: -
v_call: TRBV6-2/TRBV6-3
d_call: TRBD1
cdr3_aa: CASSLLDRATAFF
cdr3_nt: TGTGCCAGCAGCCTACTCGACAGGGCAACGGCTTTCTTT

j_call: TRBJ1-1
clone_size: -
v_call: TRBV6-2/TRBV6-3
d_call: -
cdr3_aa: CASSFTVNTEAFF
cdr3_nt: TGTGCCAGCAGCTTTACAGTGAACACTGAAGCTTTCTTT

j_call: TRBJ2-2
clone_size: -
v_call: TRBV7-6
d_call: TRBD1
cdr3_aa: CASSLGQGSAGELFF
cdr3_nt: TGTGCCAGCAGCTTAGGACAGGGCAGCGCCGGGGAGCTGTTTTTT

j_call: TRBJ2-7
clone_size: -
v_call: TRBV5-1
d_call: -
cdr3_aa: CASSLGSGSYEQYF
cdr3_nt: TGCGCCAGCAGCTTGGGTTCCGGCTCCTACGAGCAGTACTTC

j_call: TRBJ1-4
clone_size: -
v_call: TRBV4-3
d_call: -
cdr3_aa: CASSQDGEDNEKLFF
cdr3_nt: TGCGCCAGCAGCCAAGACGGGGAGGATAATGAAAAACTGTTTTTT

j_call: TRBJ1-4
clone_size: -
v_call: TRBV15
d_call: -
cdr3_aa: CATSRGQEEKLFF
cdr3_nt: TGTGCCACCAGCAGGGGGCAGGAAGAAAAACTGTTTTTT

j_call: TRBJ2-7
clone_size: -
v_call: TRBV24-1
d_call: TRBD2
cdr3_aa: CATSASGGTYEQYF
cdr3_nt: TGTGCCACCAGTGCCAGCGGGGGAACCTACGAGCAGTACTTC

j_call: TRBJ2-5
clone_size: -
v_call: TRBV9
d_call: -
cdr3_aa: CASSVAPNPGETQYF
cdr3_nt: TGTGCCAGCAGCGTAGCCCCTAATCCGGGTGAGACCCAGTACTTC

j_call: TRBJ2-7
clone_size: -
v_call: TRBV28
d_call: TRBD2
cdr3_aa: CASSTYGGSSSYEQYF
cdr3_nt: TGTGCCAGCAGTACCTACGGGGGGTCCAGCTCCTACGAGCAGTACTTC

j_call: TRBJ1-1
clone_size: -
v_call: TRBV27
d_call: -
cdr3_aa: CASRETGRTEAFF
cdr3_nt: TGTGCCAGCAGAGAAACAGGGCGCACTGAAGCTTTCTTT

j_call: TRBJ2-6
clone_size: -
v_call: TRBV19
d_call: TRBD1
cdr3_aa: CASSMTGKLSGANVLTF
cdr3_nt: TGTGCCAGTAGTATGACAGGGAAGCTCTCTGGGGCCAACGTCCTGACTTTC

j_call: TRBJ2-1
clone_size: -
v_call: TRBV18
d_call: TRBD2
cdr3_aa: CASSPGTSGSNEQFF
cdr3_nt: TGTGCCAGCTCACCAGGGACTAGCGGGAGCAATGAGCAGTTCTTC

j_call: TRBJ2-7
clone_size: -
v_call: TRBV7-2
d_call: TRBD2
cdr3_aa: CASSFLAGGLDYEQYF
cdr3_nt: TGTGCCAGCAGCTTCCTAGCGGGGGGGTTAGACTACGAGCAGTACTTC

j_call: TRBJ2-3
clone_size: once
v_call: TRBV4-3
d_call: -
cdr3_aa: CASSPYWTVSTDTQYF
cdr3_nt: TGCGCCAGCAGCCCATACTGGACAGTTAGCACAGATACGCAGTATTTT

j_call: TRBJ1-2
clone_size: -
v_call: TRBV12-3/TRBV12-4
d_call: -
cdr3_aa: CASSPRLYGYTF
cdr3_nt: TGTGCCAGCAGTCCGAGGCTCTATGGCTACACCTTC

j_call: TRBJ2-3
clone_size: -
v_call: TRBV6-1
d_call: TRBD2
cdr3_aa: CASSVFGTSGDGTDTQYF
cdr3_nt: TGTGCCAGCAGTGTATTCGGGACTAGCGGGGATGGCACAGATACGCAGTATTTT

j_call: TRBJ1-2
clone_size: -
v_call: TRBV28
d_call: -
cdr3_aa: CASSLTGLFYGYTF
cdr3_nt: TGTGCCAGCAGTTTGACTGGCCTCTTCTATGGCTACACCTTC

j_call: TRBJ1-2
clone_size: -
v_call: TRBV7-3
d_call: -
cdr3_aa: CASSLGGGGGYTF
cdr3_nt: TGTGCCAGCAGCTTAGGTGGGGGAGGTGGCTACACCTTC

j_call: TRBJ2-5
clone_size: -
v_call: TRBV9
d_call: -
cdr3_aa: CASSVATGLQTQYF
cdr3_nt: TGTGCCAGCAGCGTGGCGACAGGACTCCAGACCCAGTACTTC

j_call: TRBJ2-3
clone_size: -
v_call: TRBV28
d_call: TRBD2
cdr3_aa: CASSLVIGLASFGTDTQYF
cdr3_nt: TGTGCCAGCAGTTTAGTTATAGGACTAGCTTCCTTCGGCACAGATACGCAGTATTTT

j_call: TRBJ2-7
clone_size: few
v_call: TRBV5-1
d_call: TRBD1
cdr3_aa: CASRRTGGESEQYF
cdr3_nt: TGCGCCAGCAGACGGACAGGGGGCGAATCCGAGCAGTACTTC

j_call: TRBJ2-5
clone_size: once
v_call: TRBV3-1/TRBV3-2
d_call: -
cdr3_aa: CASSPKQWYQETQYF
cdr3_nt: TGTGCCAGCAGCCCCAAGCAATGGTACCAAGAGACCCAGTACTTC

j_call: TRBJ1-3
clone_size: -
v_call: TRBV5-3
d_call: -
cdr3_aa: CARSFRCSKAPSGNTIYF
cdr3_nt: TGTGCCAGAAGCTTCAGGTGCTCCAAGGCCCCCTCTGGAAACACCATATATTTT

j_call: TRBJ1-2
clone_size: -
v_call: TRBV18
d_call: -
cdr3_aa: CASSPRAGFADGYTF
cdr3_nt: TGTGCCAGCTCACCACGGGCAGGGTTCGCCGATGGCTACACCTTC

j_call: TRBJ2-2
clone_size: -
v_call: TRBV7-3
d_call: TRBD1
cdr3_aa: CASSWTGSGVIGELFF
cdr3_nt: TGTGCCAGCAGCTGGACAGGGTCGGGTGTAATAGGGGAGCTGTTTTTT

j_call: TRBJ2-7
clone_size: -
v_call: TRBV7-2
d_call: TRBD1
cdr3_aa: CASSAGRGPTYEQYF
cdr3_nt: TGTGCCAGCAGCGCAGGCAGGGGGCCCACCTACGAGCAGTACTTC

j_call: TRBJ1-1
clone_size: -
v_call: TRBV28
d_call: -
cdr3_aa: CATYIRAGRTEAFF
cdr3_nt: TGTGCCACTTACATCAGGGCAGGGAGGACTGAAGCTTTCTTT

j_call: TRBJ1-3
clone_size: -
v_call: TRBV11-2
d_call: -
cdr3_aa: CASSPHPGETGNTIYF
cdr3_nt: TGTGCCAGCAGCCCACATCCTGGGGAGACTGGAAACACCATATATTTT

j_call: TRBJ2-3
clone_size: -
v_call: TRBV7-8
d_call: -
cdr3_aa: CASSPPTGTLTDTQYF
cdr3_nt: TGTGCCAGCAGCCCACCAACCGGGACTCTCACAGATACGCAGTATTTT

j_call: TRBJ1-1
clone_size: -
v_call: TRBV15
d_call: -
cdr3_aa: CATSSFSTANTEAFF
cdr3_nt: TGTGCCACCAGCAGTTTCAGTACAGCAAACACTGAAGCTTTCTTT

j_call: TRBJ1-3
clone_size: -
v_call: TRBV18
d_call: TRBD1
cdr3_aa: CASSPTTGLSGNTIYF
cdr3_nt: TGTGCCAGCTCACCCACGACAGGGCTCTCTGGAAACACCATATATTTT

j_call: TRBJ2-7
clone_size: -
v_call: TRBV7-8
d_call: TRBD2
cdr3_aa: CASSPTAGDSYEQYF
cdr3_nt: TGTGCCAGCAGCCCGACCGCGGGAGACTCCTACGAGCAGTACTTC

j_call: TRBJ2-7
clone_size: -
v_call: TRBV5-6
d_call: -
cdr3_aa: CASSSASGERGYEQYF
cdr3_nt: TGTGCCAGCAGCTCCGCTTCGGGGGAGCGAGGGTACGAGCAGTACTTC

j_call: TRBJ2-7
clone_size: -
v_call: TRBV5-1
d_call: TRBD1
cdr3_aa: CASSLESGGTYEQYF
cdr3_nt: TGCGCCAGCAGCTTGGAGTCAGGGGGAACGTACGAGCAGTACTTC

j_call: TRBJ2-7
clone_size: -
v_call: TRBV13
d_call: -
cdr3_aa: CASSSSTGLRIYEQYF
cdr3_nt: TGTGCCAGCAGCTCCAGTACAGGGCTTCGGATATACGAGCAGTACTTC

j_call: TRBJ2-1
clone_size: -
v_call: TRBV30
d_call: TRBD2
cdr3_aa: CAWSVNLAGYNEQFF
cdr3_nt: TGTGCCTGGAGTGTAAACCTAGCGGGGTACAATGAGCAGTTCTTC

j_call: TRBJ2-7
clone_size: once
v_call: TRBV28
d_call: TRBD1
cdr3_aa: CASESRTGGNYEQYF
cdr3_nt: TGTGCCAGCGAATCACGGACAGGGGGCAACTACGAGCAGTACTTC

j_call: TRBJ2-3
clone_size: -
v_call: TRBV7-2
d_call: -
cdr3_aa: CASSLPITLIRATDTQYF
cdr3_nt: TGTGCCAGCAGCTTACCCATTACCCTTATCCGAGCCACAGATACGCAGTATTTT

j_call: TRBJ1-1
clone_size: -
v_call: TRBV2
d_call: TRBD1
cdr3_aa: CASKLDRRDTEAFF
cdr3_nt: TGTGCCAGCAAGCTGGACAGGAGAGACACTGAAGCTTTCTTT

j_call: TRBJ2-1
clone_size: -
v_call: TRBV7-2
d_call: TRBD2
cdr3_aa: CASSQFVASGGHSYNEQFF
cdr3_nt: TGTGCCAGCAGCCAATTTGTGGCTAGCGGGGGCCACTCCTACAATGAGCAGTTCTTC

j_call: TRBJ1-6
clone_size: -
v_call: TRBV27
d_call: TRBD1
cdr3_aa: CASSLSRQGLIPSNSPLHF
cdr3_nt: TGTGCCAGCAGTTTATCCAGACAGGGTCTGATCCCTAGTAATTCACCCCTCCACTTT

j_call: TRBJ1-5
clone_size: -
v_call: TRBV10-3
d_call: TRBD1
cdr3_aa: CAIGQGSNQPQHF
cdr3_nt: TGTGCCATCGGACAGGGCTCAAATCAGCCCCAGCATTTT